This T cell receptor (beta chain) emerged from a study of technical replicates of blood from several donors. In germline, CDR1 is MNHNS, CDR2 SASEGT. V was cut by 7 bases and J by 0 bases, with 13 bases left in between. The CDR3 totals 14 residues. The protocol was immunoSEQ multiplex PCR, while the TCRdb copy is restricted to in-frame clones and leaves out a portion. The data show under 90,000 clones, with 90% to 95% seen just once and less than 0.3% held by the top ten. This chain uses TRBV6-1 with TRBJ2-7; D possibly corresponds to TRBD2 (6 bases). The receptor's source is a human donor in good health. The material sequenced was T cells isolated from PBMCs. The CDR3 loop is CASTGSWGSYEQYF. The DNA of the CDR3 is TGTGCCAGCACCGGGAGTTGGGGCTCCTACGAGCAGTACTTC.